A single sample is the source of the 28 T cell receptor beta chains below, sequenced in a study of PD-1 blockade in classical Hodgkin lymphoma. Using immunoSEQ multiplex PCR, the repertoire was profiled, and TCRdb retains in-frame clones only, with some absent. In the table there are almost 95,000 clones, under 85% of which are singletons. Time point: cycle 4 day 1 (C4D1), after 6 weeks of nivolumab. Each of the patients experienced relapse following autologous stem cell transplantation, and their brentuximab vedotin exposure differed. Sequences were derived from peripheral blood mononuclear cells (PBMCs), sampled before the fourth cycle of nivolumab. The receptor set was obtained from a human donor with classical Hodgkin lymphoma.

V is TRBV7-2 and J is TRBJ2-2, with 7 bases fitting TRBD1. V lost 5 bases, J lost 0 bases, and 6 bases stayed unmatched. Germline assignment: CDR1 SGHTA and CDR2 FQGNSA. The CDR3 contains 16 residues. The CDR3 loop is CASSGYDRANTGELFF. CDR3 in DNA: TGTGCCAGCAGCGGATATGACAGGGCGAACACCGGGGAGCTGTTTTTT.

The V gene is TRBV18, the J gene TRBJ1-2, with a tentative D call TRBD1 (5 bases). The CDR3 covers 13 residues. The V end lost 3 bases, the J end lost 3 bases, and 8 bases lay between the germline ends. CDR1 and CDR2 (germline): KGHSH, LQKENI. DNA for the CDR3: TGTGCCAGCTCACCCTGGGGGGACTATGGCTACACCTTC. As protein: CASSPWGDYGYTF.

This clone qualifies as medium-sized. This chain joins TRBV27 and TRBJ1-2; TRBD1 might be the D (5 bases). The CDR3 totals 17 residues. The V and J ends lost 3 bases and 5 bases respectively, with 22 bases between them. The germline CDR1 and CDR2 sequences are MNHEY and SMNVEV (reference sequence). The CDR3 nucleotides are TGTGCCAGCAGTTTCCACTCCGGGACGGTGGGACCTTATGGCTACACCTTC. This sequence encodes CASSFHSGTVGPYGYTF.

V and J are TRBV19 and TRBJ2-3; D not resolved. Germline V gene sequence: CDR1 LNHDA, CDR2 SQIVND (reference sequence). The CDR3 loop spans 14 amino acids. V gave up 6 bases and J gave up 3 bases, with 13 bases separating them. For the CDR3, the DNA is TGTGCCAGTAGCTGGAGCGTGGGGACAGATACGCAGTATTTT. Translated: CASSWSVGTDTQYF.

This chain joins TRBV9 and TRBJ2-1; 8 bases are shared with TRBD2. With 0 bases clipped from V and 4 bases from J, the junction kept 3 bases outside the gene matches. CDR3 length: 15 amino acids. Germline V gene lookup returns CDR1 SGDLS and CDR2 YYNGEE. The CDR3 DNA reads TGTGCCAGCAGCGTAGCTCCGGGAGGGTACAATGAGCAGTTCTTC. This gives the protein CASSVAPGGYNEQFF.

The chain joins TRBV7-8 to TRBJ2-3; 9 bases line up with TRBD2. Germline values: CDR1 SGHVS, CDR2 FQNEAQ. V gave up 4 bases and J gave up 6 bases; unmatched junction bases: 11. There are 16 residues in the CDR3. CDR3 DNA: TGTGCCAGCAGCTCCCGGCTGACTAGCGGAGGGGATACGCAGTATTTT. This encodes CASSSRLTSGGDTQYF.

CDR3 nucleotide sequence: TGTGCCATCAGTGAGCTATCATTCACCGGGGAGCTGTTTTTT. This codes for CAISELSFTGELFF. This chain connects TRBV10-3 to TRBJ2-2; no clear D. The CDR3 totals 14 residues. With 2 bases removed from V and 4 bases from J, the gap between germline ends came to 8 bases. Germline V gene sequence: CDR1 ENHRY, CDR2 SYGVKD.

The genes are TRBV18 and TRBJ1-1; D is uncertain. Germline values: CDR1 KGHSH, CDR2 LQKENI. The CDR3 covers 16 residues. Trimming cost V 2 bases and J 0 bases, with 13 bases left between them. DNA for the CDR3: TGTGCCAGCTCACCAGCTGGCGGAATCATGAACACTGAAGCTTTCTTT. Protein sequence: CASSPAGGIMNTEAFF.

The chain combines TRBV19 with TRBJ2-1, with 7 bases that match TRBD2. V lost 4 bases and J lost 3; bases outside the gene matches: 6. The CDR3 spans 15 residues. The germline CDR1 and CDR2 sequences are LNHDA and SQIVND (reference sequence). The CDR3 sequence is CASSTTSVFYNEQFF. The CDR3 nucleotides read TGTGCCAGTAGTACCACTAGCGTCTTCTACAATGAGCAGTTCTTC.

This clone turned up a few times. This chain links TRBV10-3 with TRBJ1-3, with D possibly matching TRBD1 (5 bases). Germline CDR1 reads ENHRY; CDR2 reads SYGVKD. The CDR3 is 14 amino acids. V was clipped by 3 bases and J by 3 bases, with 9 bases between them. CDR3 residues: CAISERGSGNTIYF. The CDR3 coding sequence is TGTGCCATCAGTGAAAGGGGAAGTGGAAACACCATATATTTT.

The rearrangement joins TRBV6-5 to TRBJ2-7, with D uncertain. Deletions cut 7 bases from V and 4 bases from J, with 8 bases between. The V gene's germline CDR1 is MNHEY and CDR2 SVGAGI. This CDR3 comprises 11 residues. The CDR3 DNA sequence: TGTGCCAGCACCGAAGGGTACGAGCAGTACTTC. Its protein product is CASTEGYEQYF.

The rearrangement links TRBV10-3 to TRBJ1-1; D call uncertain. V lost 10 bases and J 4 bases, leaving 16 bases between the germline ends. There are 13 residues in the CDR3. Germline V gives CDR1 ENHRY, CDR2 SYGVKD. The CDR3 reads CATGREPATEAFF. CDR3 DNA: TGTGCCACCGGGCGGGAGCCGGCCACTGAAGCTTTCTTT.

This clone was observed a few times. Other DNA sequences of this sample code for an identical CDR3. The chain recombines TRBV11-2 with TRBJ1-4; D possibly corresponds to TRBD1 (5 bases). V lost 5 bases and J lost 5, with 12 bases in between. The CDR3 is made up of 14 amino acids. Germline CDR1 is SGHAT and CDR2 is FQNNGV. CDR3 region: CASSPGTVNEKLFF. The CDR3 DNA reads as TGTGCCAGCAGCCCGGGGACGGTGAATGAAAAACTGTTTTTT.

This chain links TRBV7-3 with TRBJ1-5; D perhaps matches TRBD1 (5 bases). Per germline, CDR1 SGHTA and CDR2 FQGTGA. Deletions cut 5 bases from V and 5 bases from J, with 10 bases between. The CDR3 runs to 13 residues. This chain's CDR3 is CASSLGPDQPQHF. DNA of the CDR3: TGTGCCAGCAGCCTGGGGCCGGATCAGCCCCAGCATTTT.

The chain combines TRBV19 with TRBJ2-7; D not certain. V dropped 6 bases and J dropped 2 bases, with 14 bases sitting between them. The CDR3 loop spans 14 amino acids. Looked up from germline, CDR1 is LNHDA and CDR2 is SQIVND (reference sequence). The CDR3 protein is CASSKPGPPYEQYF. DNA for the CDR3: TGTGCCAGTAGCAAACCCGGACCTCCCTACGAGCAGTACTTC.

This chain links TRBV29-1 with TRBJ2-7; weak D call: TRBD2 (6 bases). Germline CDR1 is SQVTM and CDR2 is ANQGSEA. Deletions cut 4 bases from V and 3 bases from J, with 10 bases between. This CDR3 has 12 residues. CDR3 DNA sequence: TGCAGCGTTGGGGACTCCCTCTACGAGCAGTACTTC. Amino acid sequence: CSVGDSLYEQYF.

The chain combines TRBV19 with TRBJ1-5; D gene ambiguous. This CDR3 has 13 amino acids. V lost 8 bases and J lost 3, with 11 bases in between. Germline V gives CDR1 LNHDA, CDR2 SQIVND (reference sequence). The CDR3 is CASSDRYNQPQHF. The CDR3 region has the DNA TGTGCCAGTTCGGACCGATACAATCAGCCCCAGCATTTT.

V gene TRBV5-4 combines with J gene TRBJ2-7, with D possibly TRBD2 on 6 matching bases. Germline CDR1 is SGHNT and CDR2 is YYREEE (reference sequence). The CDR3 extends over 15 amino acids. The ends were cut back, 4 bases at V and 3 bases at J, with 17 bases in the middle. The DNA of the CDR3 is TGTGCCAGCAGCCTCAGAGGAGGGAGCGACTACGAGCAGTACTTC. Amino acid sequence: CASSLRGGSDYEQYF.

For the CDR3, the DNA is TGCGCCAGCAGCTTAACCCAGACCCTCTCAGGCGGCTACACCTTC. Its protein product is CASSLTQTLSGGYTF. V gene TRBV5-1 combines with J gene TRBJ1-2; D remains ambiguous. This CDR3 spans 15 amino acids. Trimming shortened V by 2 bases and J by 8 bases, and 19 bases separated the two germline ends. CDR1 SGHRS and CDR2 YFSETQ come from the germline V gene.

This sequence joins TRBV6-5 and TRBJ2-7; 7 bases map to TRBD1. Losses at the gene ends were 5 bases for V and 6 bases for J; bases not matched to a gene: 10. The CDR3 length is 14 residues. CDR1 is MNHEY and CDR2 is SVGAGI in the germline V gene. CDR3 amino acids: CASSKTGRGFEQYF. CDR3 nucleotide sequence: TGTGCCAGCAGTAAGACAGGGAGAGGTTTCGAGCAGTACTTC.

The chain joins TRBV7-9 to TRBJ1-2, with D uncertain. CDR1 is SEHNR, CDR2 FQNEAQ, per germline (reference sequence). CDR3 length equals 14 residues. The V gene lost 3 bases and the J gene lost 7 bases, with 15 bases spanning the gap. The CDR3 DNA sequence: TGTGCCAGCAGCTTCGGCCAATTAGGAGGTGGCTACACCTTC. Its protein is CASSFGQLGGGYTF. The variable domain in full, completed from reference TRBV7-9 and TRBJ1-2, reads DTGVSQNPRHKITKRGQNVTFRCDPISEHNRLYWYRQTLGQGPEFLTYFQNEAQLEKSRLLSDRFSAERPKGSFSTLEIQRTEQGDSAMYLCASSFGQLGGGYTFGSGTRLTVV.

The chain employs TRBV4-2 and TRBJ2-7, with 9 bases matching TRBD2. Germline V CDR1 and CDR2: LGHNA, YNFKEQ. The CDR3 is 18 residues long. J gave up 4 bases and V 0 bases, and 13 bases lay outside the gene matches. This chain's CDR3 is CASSQDPLGAGGYYEQYF. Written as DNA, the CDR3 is TGTGCCAGCAGCCAAGATCCCCTAGGAGCGGGGGGATATTACGAGCAGTACTTC.

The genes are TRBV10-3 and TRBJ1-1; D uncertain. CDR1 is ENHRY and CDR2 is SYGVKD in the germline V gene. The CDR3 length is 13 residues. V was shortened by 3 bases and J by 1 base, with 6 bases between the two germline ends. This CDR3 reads CAISEFENTEAFF. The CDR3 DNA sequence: TGTGCCATCAGTGAATTTGAGAACACTGAAGCTTTCTTT.

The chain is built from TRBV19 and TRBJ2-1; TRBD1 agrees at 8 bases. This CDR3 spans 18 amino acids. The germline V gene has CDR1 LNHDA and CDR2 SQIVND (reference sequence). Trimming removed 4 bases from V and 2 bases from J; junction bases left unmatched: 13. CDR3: CASSKRGKGQGTYNEQFF. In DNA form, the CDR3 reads TGTGCCAGTAGTAAACGGGGAAAAGGACAGGGCACCTACAATGAGCAGTTCTTC.

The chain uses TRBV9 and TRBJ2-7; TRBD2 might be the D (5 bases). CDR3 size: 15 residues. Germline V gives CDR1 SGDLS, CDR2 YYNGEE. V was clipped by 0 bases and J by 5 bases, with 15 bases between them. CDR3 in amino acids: CASSVGSGVVHEQYF. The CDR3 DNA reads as TGTGCCAGCAGCGTAGGATCCGGGGTCGTCCACGAGCAGTACTTC. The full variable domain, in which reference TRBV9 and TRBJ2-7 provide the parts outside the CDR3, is DSGVTQTPKHLITATGQRVTLRCSPRSGDLSVYWYQQSLDQGLQFLIQYYNGEERAKGNILERFSAQQFPDLHSELNLSSLELGDSALYFCASSVGSGVVHEQYFGPGTRLTVT.

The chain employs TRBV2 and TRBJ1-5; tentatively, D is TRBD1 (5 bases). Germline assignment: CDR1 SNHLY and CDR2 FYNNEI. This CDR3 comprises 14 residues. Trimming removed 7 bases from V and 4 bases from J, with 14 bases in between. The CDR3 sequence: CASNPERGNQPQHF. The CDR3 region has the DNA TGTGCCAGCAACCCGGAGAGGGGAAATCAGCCCCAGCATTTT.

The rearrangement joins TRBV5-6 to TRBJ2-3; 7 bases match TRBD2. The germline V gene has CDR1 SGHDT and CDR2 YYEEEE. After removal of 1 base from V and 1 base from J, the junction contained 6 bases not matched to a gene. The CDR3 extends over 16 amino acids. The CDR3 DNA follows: TGTGCCAGCAGCTTGAGACGAACTAGCGGCACAGATACGCAGTATTTT. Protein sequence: CASSLRRTSGTDTQYF.

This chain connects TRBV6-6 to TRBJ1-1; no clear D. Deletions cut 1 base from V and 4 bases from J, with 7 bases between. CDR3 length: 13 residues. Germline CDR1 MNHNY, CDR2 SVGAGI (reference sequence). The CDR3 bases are TGTGCCAGCAGTTACTACCACAGCACTGAAGCTTTCTTT. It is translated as CASSYYHSTEAFF.